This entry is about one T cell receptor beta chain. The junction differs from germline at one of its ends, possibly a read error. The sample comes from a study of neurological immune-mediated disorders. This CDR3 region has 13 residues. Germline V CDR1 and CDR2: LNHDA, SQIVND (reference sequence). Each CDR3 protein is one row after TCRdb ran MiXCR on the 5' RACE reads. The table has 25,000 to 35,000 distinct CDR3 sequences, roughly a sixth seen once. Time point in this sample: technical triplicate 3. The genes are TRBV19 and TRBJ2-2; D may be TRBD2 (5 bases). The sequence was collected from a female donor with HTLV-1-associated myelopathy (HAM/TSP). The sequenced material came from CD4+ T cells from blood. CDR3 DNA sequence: TGTGCCAGTACACAGAGAATAGACACCGGGGAGCTGTTT. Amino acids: CASTQRIDTGELF.